Listed below are T cell receptor beta chains from one sample, sequenced in a study of regulatory T cells in long-lasting Graves disease. TCRdb re-analysed the multiplex PCR reads in MiXCR, keeping a single row per CDR3 protein. This sample yields about 290,000 distinct CDR3 sequences, of which 22% are seen a single time; about 56% belongs to the top ten. The sample was peripheral blood mononuclear cells (PBMCs), taken when the disease was refractory, from a patient treated with antithyroid drugs. These receptors all come from a female donor with Graves disease. Both conserved end residues are trimmed from each CDR3. The D gene is left open where the match is weak. Expanded clones get a size class; other rows say once, few or many, or leave the size out.

j_gene: TRBJ1-2
v_gene: TRBV5-1
abundance: -
d_gene: -
CDR3aa: ASSLDRFGGGYT

j_gene: TRBJ1-2
v_gene: TRBV11-2
abundance: many
d_gene: -
CDR3aa: ASSPLGSVSYGYT

j_gene: TRBJ2-1
v_gene: TRBV2
abundance: -
d_gene: -
CDR3aa: ASSRLTPSSYNEQF

j_gene: TRBJ2-1
v_gene: TRBV10-3
abundance: -
d_gene: TRBD2
CDR3aa: ATSFSGGIGEQF

j_gene: TRBJ1-1
v_gene: TRBV28
abundance: many
d_gene: -
CDR3aa: ASTEGQGYTEAF

j_gene: TRBJ1-4
v_gene: TRBV30
abundance: many
d_gene: -
CDR3aa: AWAAGLQGKLF

j_gene: TRBJ2-7
v_gene: TRBV7-3
abundance: many
d_gene: -
CDR3aa: ASRDWVLAPYEQY

j_gene: TRBJ2-7
v_gene: TRBV7-2
abundance: -
d_gene: TRBD1
CDR3aa: ASSLRSFRDSSYEQY

j_gene: TRBJ1-2
v_gene: TRBV7-2
abundance: -
d_gene: -
CDR3aa: ASSPRGYYGYT

j_gene: TRBJ1-4
v_gene: TRBV19
abundance: -
d_gene: -
CDR3aa: ASSMGDATNEKLF

j_gene: TRBJ2-2
v_gene: TRBV20-1
abundance: -
d_gene: -
CDR3aa: SANRLGLGWGPGELF